The 6 T cell receptor beta chains reported below all come from one sample, sequenced in a study of spatial heterogeneity in lung cancer. TCRdb recomputed calls from the 5' RACE reads with MiXCR, one row per CDR3 protein. The sample yields about 120,000 distinct CDR3 sequences, over 9% seen once. This sample's time point: blood at routine non-recurrence follow-up after resection. Whole RNA, isolated from tumor, nontumor lung or frozen PBMC, was sequenced without prior sorting. The source was PBMCs, collected at follow-up. These receptors came from a male donor with early-stage non-small cell lung cancer.

The rearrangement joins TRBV18 to TRBJ1-1; no reliable D call. CDR1 and CDR2 from the germline V gene are KGHSH and LQKENI. This CDR3 spans 16 amino acids. V was pared by 0 bases and J by 3 bases, with 14 bases between. The CDR3 region has the DNA TGTGCCAGCTCACCACCGAATTTCGGTAAAGACACTGAAGCTTTCTTT. Its protein product is CASSPPNFGKDTEAFF. Full variable domain (outside the CDR3, taken from reference TRBV18 and TRBJ1-1): NAGVMQNPRHLVRRRGQEARLRCSPMKGHSHVYWYRQLPEEGLKFMVYLQKENIIDESGMPKERFSAEFPKEGPSILRIQQVVRGDSAAYFCASSPPNFGKDTEAFFGQGTRLTVV.

The rearrangement uses TRBV4-3 and TRBJ2-7; 9 bases map to TRBD1. The CDR3 runs 14 residues. In germline, CDR1 is LGHNA, CDR2 YSLEER. J gave up 9 bases and V 1 base, and 7 bases lay outside the gene matches. The CDR3 DNA is TGCGCCAGCAGCCAAGTTACAGGGGGCGTCGGGCAGTACTTC. Encoded protein: CASSQVTGGVGQYF.

This clonotype was observed at least ten times. The V and J genes are TRBV28 and TRBJ2-7, with 10 bases lining up with TRBD1. V lost 5 bases, J lost 7 bases, and 8 bases stayed unmatched. Germline CDR1 and CDR2: MDHEN and SYDVKM. This CDR3 comprises 14 residues. DNA of the CDR3: TGTGCCAGCAGTCGGGACAGGGGAGGGTCGGAGCAGTACTTC. It codes for CASSRDRGGSEQYF.

This clonotype was counted many times. This chain joins TRBV28 and TRBJ2-7; D tentatively fits TRBD1 or TRBD2 (5 bases each). V lost 4 bases to trimming and J lost 5 bases, with 15 bases between them. Germline CDR1 and CDR2: MDHEN and SYDVKM. The CDR3 covers 14 residues. This CDR3 reads CASSSGTRGDEQYF. The CDR3 nucleotides read TGTGCCAGCAGTTCAGGAACTAGGGGTGACGAGCAGTACTTC.

Only a few counts were recorded for this clonotype. This sequence joins TRBV12-3 or TRBV12-4 and TRBJ2-2, with D perhaps matching TRBD2 (6 bases). V gave up 6 bases and J gave up 6 bases, with 14 bases separating them. The CDR3 is 14 amino acids. The CDR3 DNA sequence: TGTGCCAGCAGACCTCACGGGACTCCCGGGGAGCTGTTTTTT. It is translated as CASRPHGTPGELFF.

The genes are TRBV5-4 and TRBJ1-2, with a tentative D call TRBD1 (5 bases). This CDR3 comprises 17 residues. The V end lost 3 bases, the J end lost 4 bases, and 22 bases lay between the germline ends. Per the germline V gene, CDR1 is SGHNT and CDR2 is YYREEE (reference sequence). CDR3 sequence (DNA): TGTGCCAGCAGCTCGGACTTTATCGGTTGGGGGAGCTATGGCTACACCTTC. Its protein product is CASSSDFIGWGSYGYTF.